This T cell receptor beta chain came from a study of cytomegalovirus exposure and HLA in healthy donors. This CDR3 is built from 13 residues. Germline V gene data show CDR1 as MNHNS and CDR2 as SASEGT. V was cut by 7 bases and J by 2 bases, with 12 bases left in between. In its sample, this clone was seen once. Its matching antigen is unknown. Notes on the study in general: A reported reduction in N-insertions relative to the roughly 710-donor mean was seen in an Asian-associated ancestry cluster in a later analysis. Rare sequences made up most TCRs, while some public TCRs were found in many donors.

Use of 60 Vbeta and 13 Jbeta primers characterized the PCR. Some clones are missing from TCRdb's copy, which holds only in-frame ones; the method was immunoSEQ multiplex PCR. The sample holds 85,000 to 100,000 clones, 64% seen once. This clonotype originated in a man aged 60 to 69 in good health and CMV-seronegative. The sample consisted of PBMCs. This rearrangement joins TRBV6-1 to TRBJ2-7, with D possibly TRBD1 on 5 matching bases. The CDR3 loop is CASNDRVTYEQYF. In DNA form, the CDR3 reads TGTGCCAGCAACGACAGAGTTACCTACGAGCAGTACTTC.